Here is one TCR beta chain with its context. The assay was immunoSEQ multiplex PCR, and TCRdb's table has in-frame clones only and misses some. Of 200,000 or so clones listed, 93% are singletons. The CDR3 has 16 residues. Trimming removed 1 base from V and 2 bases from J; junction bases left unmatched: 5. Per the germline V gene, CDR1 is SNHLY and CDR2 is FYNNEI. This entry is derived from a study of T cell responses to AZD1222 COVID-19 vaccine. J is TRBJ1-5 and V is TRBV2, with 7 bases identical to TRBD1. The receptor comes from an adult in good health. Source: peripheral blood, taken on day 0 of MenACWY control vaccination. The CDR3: CASSEDRGRGNQPQHF. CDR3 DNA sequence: TGTGCCAGCAGTGAAGACAGGGGAAGGGGCAATCAGCCCCAGCATTTT.